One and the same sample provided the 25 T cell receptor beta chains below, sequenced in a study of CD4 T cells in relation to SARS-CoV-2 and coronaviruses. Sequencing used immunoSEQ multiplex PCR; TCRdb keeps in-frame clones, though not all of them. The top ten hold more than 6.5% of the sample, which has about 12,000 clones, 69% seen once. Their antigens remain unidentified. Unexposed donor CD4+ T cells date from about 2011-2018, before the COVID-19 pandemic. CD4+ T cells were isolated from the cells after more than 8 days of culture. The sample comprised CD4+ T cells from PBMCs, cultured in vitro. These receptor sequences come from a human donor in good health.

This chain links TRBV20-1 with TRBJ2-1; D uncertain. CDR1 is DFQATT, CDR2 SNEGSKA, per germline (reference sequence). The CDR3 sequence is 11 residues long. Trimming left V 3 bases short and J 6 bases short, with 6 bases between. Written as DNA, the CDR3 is TGCAGTGCTAGTTCAAGCAATGAGCAGTTCTTC. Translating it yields CSASSSNEQFF.

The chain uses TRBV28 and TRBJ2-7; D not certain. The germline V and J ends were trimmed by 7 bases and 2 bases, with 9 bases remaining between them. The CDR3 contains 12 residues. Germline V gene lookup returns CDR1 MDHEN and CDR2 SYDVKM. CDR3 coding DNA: TGTGCCAGCAATCATCCAACCTACGAGCAGTACTTC. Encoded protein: CASNHPTYEQYF.

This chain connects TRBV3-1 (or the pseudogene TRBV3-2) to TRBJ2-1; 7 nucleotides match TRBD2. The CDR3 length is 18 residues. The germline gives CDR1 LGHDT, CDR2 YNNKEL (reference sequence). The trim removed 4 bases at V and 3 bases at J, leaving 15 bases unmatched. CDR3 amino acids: CASSPTLKGRESYNEQFF. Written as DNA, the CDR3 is TGTGCCAGCAGCCCGACACTAAAAGGGCGGGAGAGCTACAATGAGCAGTTCTTC.

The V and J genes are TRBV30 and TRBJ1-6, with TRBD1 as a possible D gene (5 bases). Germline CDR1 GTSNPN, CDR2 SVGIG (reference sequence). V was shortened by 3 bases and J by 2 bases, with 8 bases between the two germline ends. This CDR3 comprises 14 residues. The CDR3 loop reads CAWRRGAYNSPLHF. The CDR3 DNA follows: TGTGCCTGGAGGAGGGGTGCCTATAATTCACCCCTCCACTTT.

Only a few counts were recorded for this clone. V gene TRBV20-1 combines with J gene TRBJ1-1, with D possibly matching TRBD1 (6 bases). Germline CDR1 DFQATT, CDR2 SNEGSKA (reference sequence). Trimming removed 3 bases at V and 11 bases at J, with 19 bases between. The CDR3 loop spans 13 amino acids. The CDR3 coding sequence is TGCAGTGCTAGTCCCGGGAGGGGGAGGCAGGCTTTCTTT. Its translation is CSASPGRGRQAFF.

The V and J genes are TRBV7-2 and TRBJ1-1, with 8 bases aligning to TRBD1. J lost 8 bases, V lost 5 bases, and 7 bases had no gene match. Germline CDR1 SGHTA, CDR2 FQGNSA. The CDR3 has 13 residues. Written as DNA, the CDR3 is TGTGCCAGCAGCCCAGGGGGCGCAGGGGAAGCTTTCTTT. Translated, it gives CASSPGGAGEAFF.

CDR3 nucleotide sequence: TGCGCCAGCAGCTTGGAGGGGTCTGGGGCCAACGTCCTGACTTTC. As protein: CASSLEGSGANVLTF. This sequence joins TRBV5-1 and TRBJ2-6, with D perhaps matching TRBD1 (5 bases). V lost 0 bases to trimming and J lost 1 base, with 5 bases between them. Germline-derived CDR1 and CDR2 are SGHRS and YFSETQ. The CDR3 covers 15 residues.

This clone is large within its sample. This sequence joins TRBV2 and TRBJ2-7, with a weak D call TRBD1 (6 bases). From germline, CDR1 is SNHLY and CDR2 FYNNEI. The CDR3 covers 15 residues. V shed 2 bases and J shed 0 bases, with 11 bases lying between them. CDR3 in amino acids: CASSEMGAYSYEQYF. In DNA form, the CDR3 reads TGTGCCAGCAGTGAAATGGGGGCGTACTCCTACGAGCAGTACTTC.

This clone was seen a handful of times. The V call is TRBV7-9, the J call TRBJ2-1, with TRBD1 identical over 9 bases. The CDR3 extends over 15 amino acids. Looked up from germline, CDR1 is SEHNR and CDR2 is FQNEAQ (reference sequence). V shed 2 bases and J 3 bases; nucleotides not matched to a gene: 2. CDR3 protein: CASSLRDRDYNEQFF. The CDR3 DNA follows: TGTGCCAGCAGCTTACGGGACAGGGACTACAATGAGCAGTTCTTC.

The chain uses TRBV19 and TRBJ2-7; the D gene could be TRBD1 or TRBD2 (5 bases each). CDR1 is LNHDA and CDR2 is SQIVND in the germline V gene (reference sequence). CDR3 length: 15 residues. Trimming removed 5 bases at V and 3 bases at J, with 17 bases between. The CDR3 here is CASSLNMGRNYEQYF. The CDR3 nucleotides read TGTGCCAGTAGTCTAAACATGGGACGGAACTACGAGCAGTACTTC.

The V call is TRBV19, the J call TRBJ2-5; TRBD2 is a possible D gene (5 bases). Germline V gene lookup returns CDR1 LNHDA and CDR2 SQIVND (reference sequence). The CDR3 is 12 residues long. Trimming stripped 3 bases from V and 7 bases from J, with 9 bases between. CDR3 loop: CASSMGEGTQYF. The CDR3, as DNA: TGTGCCAGTAGTATGGGTGAGGGGACCCAGTACTTC.

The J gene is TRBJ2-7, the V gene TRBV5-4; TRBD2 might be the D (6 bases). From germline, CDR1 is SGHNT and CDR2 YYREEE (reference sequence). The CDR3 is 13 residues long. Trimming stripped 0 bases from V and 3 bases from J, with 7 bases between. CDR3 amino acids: CASSLEGGYEQYF. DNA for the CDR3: TGTGCCAGCAGCTTGGAGGGAGGCTACGAGCAGTACTTC.

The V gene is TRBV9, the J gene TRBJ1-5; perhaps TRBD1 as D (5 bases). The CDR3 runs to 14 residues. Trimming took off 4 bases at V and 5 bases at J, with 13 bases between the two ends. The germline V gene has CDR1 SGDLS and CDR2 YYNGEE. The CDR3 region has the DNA TGTGCCAGCAGCCCGGGTAGGGGCGATCAGCCCCAGCATTTT. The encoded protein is CASSPGRGDQPQHF.

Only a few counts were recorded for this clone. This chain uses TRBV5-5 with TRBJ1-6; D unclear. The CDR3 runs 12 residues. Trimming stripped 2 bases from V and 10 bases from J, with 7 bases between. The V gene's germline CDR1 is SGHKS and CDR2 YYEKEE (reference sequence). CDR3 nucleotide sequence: TGTGCCAGCAGCTTCCCCGAATCACCCCTCCACTTT. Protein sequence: CASSFPESPLHF. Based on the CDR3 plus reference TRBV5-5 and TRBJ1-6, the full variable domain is DAGVTQSPTHLIKTRGQQVTLRCSPISGHKSVSWYQQVLGQGPQFIFQYYEKEERGRGNFPDRFSARQFPNYSSELNVNALLLGDSALYLCASSFPESPLHFGNGTRLTVT.

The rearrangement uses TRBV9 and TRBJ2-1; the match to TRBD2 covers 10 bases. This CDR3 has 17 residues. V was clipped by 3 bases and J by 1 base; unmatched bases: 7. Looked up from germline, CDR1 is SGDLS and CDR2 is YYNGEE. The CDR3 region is CASSDLGTSESYNEQFF. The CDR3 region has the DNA TGTGCCAGCAGCGACCTAGGGACTAGCGAATCCTACAATGAGCAGTTCTTC.

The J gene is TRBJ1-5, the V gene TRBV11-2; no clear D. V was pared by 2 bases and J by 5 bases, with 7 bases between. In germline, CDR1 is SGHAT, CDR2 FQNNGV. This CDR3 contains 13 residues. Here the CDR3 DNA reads TGTGCCAGCAGCTTACAAGAAGATCAGCCCCAGCATTTT. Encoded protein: CASSLQEDQPQHF. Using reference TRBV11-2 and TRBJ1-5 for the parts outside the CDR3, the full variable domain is EAGVAQSPRYKIIEKRQSVAFWCNPISGHATLYWYQQILGQGPKLLIQFQNNGVVDDSQLPKDRFSAERLKGVDSTLKIQPAKLEDSAVYLCASSLQEDQPQHFGDGTRLSIL.

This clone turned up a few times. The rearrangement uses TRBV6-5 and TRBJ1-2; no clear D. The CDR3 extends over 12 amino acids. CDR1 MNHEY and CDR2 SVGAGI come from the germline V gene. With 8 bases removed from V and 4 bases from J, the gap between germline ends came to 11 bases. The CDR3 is CASARSGYGYTF. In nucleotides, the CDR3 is TGTGCCAGCGCGCGATCTGGCTATGGCTACACCTTC.

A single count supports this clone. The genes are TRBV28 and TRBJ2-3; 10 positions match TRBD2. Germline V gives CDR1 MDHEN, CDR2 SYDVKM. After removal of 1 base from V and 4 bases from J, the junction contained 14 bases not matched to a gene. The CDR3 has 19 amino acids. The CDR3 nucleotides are TGTGCCAGCAGTTTATATCCTAGCGGGAGTTTTCTGGTTGCAGATACGCAGTATTTT. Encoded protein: CASSLYPSGSFLVADTQYF.

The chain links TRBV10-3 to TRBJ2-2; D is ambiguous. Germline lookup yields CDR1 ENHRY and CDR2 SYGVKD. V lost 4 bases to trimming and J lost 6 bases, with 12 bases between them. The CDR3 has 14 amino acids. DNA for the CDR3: TGTGCCATCAGTGTTGCGGTAGAGGCCGGGGAGCTGTTTTTT. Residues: CAISVAVEAGELFF.

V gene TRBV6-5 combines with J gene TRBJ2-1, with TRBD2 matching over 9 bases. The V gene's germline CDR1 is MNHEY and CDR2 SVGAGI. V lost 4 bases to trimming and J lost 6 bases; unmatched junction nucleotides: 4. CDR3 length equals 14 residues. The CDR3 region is CASSLGLAGNEQFF. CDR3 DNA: TGTGCCAGCAGTTTGGGACTAGCCGGCAATGAGCAGTTCTTC.

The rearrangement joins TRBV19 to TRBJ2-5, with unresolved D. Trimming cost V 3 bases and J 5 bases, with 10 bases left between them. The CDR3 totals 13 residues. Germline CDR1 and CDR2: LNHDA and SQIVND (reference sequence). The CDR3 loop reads CASSMDGPETQYF. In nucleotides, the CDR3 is TGTGCCAGTAGTATGGACGGCCCGGAGACCCAGTACTTC. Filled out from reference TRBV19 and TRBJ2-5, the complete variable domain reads DGGITQSPKYLFRKEGQNVTLSCEQNLNHDAMYWYRQDPGQGLRLIYYSQIVNDFQKGDIAEGYSVSREKKESFPLTVTSAQKNPTAFYLCASSMDGPETQYFGPGTRLLVL.

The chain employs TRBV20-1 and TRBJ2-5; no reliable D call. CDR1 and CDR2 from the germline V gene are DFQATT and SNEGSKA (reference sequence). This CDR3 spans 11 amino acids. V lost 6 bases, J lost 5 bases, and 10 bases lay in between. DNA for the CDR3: TGCAGTGCAAACCAGTTGGAGACCCAGTACTTC. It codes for CSANQLETQYF.

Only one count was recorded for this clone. For the CDR3, the DNA is TGTGCCACCAGTGGGAGGACAGGGCCCTACAATGAGCAGTTCTTC. It codes for CATSGRTGPYNEQFF. This chain joins TRBV24-1 and TRBJ2-1, with TRBD1 matching over 8 bases. The CDR3 runs 15 residues. Germline CDR1 KGHDR, CDR2 SFDVKD. V lost 5 bases to trimming and J lost 2 bases; unmatched junction nucleotides: 4.

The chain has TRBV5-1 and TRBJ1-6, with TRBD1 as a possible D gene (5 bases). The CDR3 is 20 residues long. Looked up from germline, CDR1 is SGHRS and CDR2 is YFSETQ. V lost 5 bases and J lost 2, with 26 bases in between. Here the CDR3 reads CASSSQQGPHTGTYNSPLHF. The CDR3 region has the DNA TGCGCCAGCAGTTCCCAGCAGGGCCCTCACACCGGAACCTATAATTCACCCCTCCACTTT. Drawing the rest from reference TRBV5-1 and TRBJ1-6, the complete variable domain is KAGVTQTPRYLIKTRGQQVTLSCSPISGHRSVSWYQQTPGQGLQFLFEYFSETQRNKGNFPGRFSGRQFSNSRSEMNVSTLELGDSALYLCASSSQQGPHTGTYNSPLHFGNGTRLTVT.

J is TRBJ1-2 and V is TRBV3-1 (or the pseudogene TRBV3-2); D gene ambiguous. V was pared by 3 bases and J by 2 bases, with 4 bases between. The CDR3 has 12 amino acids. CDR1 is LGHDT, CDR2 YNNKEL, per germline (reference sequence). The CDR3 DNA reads TGTGCCAGCAGCCAGACAAACTATGGCTACACCTTC. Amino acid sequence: CASSQTNYGYTF.